The entry that follows covers one T cell receptor beta chain sequence. Its recognized antigen is unknown. The input lacks base qualities; no much larger clone sits a single base away. Participants in the prospective study were enrolled through a virtual design, were aged roughly 18 to 100 years, and lived in under 25 United States geographic areas. To assign participants to cohorts, the prospective study relied on clinical history that participants themselves reported in a screening survey and a study questionnaire. In the prospective study, whole blood, serum and a nasopharyngeal or oropharyngeal swab were collected from each participant by mobile phlebotomists. Additional blood draws and questionnaires over an approximately two-month period could optionally be provided by prospective study participants. Before DNA extraction, blood samples from the prospective study were shipped at room temperature or frozen.

The sample comes from a study of blood T cell repertoires in COVID-19 (TCRdb year 2020). A note on the overall study: Samples covering the acute and convalescent phases of COVID-19 were provided by collaborators in the United States, Italy and Spain. The prospective study material was composed of cDNA or gDNA derived from T cells, B-cell-depleted T cells, or PBMCs. Deeply sampled blood TCRbeta repertoires from subjects exposed to, actively infected with, or recovered from COVID-19 were included in the dataset. A freely available public database, intended as a resource for researchers studying the immune response to SARS-CoV-2, is where the repertoires were released. Samples were obtained from the ongoing ImmuneRACE study (first 160 participants) and from about 1,300 subjects provided by 6 global collaborators. The sample metadata nearly always contained a de-identified subject ID, COVID-19 status, age in years and sex. Where HLA class I and class II types were available, the types were taken from metadata supplied by the sample provider, not from assay-based typing.

TCRbeta CDR3 regions were amplified from genomic DNA using the immunoSEQ Assay, a bias-controlled multiplex PCR. As for how the authors treated the data: The number of nucleated cells in each sample was estimated by amplification of reference gene primers within the assay. Sequence reads were collapsed and filtered to measure the absolute abundance of every unique TCRbeta CDR3 rearrangement. Productive Simpson clonality was computed per sample as the square root of Simpson's diversity index over productive rearrangements. Here the immuneACCESS table is served through TCRdb, limited to in-frame sequences with V and J called. Missing clones are a known gap in these copies; in checked studies unresolved V genes cover under half, and the rest lacks a known reason. That table gives V, J and clone size, and the DNA gave D and trimming. A total of 150,000 to 200,000 clones appear in this sample, roughly 87% of them only once. The top ten clonotypes cover 1% to 1.5% of the sample.

Summary of the overall study and its limitations: The amount of clinical and demographic metadata varied by source and participant and was provided uncurated.

V was cut back by 2 bases and J by 7 bases, leaving a gap of 11 bases between them. Taken from the germline V gene (reference sequence), the CDR1 and CDR2 loops are SEHNR and FQNEAQ. The CDR3, from cysteine to phenylalanine, totals 13 residues. The only DNA kept is the CDR3, 39 bases in frame from the first base. The V and J segments used are TRBV7-9 and TRBJ1-2; too little of a D gene remains to name it. The sequence derives from a human donor with acute COVID-19. The donor label of this sample is uncertain. Sequenced material: PBMCs or T cells enriched from blood (not recorded which). CDR3 protein: CASSLLAEVGYTF. In nucleotide form, the sequence is TGTGCCAGCAGCTTACTAGCGGAGGTTGGCTACACCTTC.